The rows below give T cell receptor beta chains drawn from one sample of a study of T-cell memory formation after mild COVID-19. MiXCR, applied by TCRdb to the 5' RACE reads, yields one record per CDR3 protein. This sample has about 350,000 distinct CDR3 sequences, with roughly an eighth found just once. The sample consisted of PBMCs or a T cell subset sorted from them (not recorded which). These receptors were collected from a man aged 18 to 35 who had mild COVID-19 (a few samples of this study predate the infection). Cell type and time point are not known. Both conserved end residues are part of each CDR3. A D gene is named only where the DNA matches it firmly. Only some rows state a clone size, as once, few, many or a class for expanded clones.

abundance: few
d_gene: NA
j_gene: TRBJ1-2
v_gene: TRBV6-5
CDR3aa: CASSFYDEGEYTF
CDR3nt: TGTGCCAGCAGTTTCTACGACGAGGGGGAATACACCTTC

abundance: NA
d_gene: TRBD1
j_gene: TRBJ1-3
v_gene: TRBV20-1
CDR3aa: CSADRETGNTIYF
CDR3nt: TGCAGTGCCGACAGGGAGACTGGAAACACCATATATTTT

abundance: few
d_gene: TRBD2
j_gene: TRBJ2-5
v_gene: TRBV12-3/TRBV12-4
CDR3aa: CASQRERGAQYF
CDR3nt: TGTGCCAGCCAGAGGGAGCGGGGGGCCCAGTACTTC

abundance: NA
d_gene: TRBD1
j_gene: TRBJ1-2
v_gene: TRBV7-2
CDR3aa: CASSFRDRERGYTF
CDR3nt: TGTGCCAGCAGCTTCCGGGACAGGGAGAGGGGCTACACCTTC

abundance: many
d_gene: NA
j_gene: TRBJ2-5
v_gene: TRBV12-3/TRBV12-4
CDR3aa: CASSLLRTQYF
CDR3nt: TGTGCCAGCAGCTTGTTGCGGACCCAGTACTTC

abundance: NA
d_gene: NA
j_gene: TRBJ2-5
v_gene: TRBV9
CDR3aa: CASSTSGGETQYF
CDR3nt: TGTGCCAGCAGCACAAGCGGAGGAGAGACCCAGTACTTC

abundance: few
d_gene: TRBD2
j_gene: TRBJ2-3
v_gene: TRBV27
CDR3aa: CASSRFTSGGATDTQYF
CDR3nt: TGTGCCAGCAGCCGATTTACTAGCGGGGGGGCCACAGATACGCAGTATTTT

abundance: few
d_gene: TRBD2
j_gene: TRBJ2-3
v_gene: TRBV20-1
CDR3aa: CSACLRRGDTDTQYF
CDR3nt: TGCAGTGCCTGCCTGAGACGGGGGGACACAGATACGCAGTATTTT

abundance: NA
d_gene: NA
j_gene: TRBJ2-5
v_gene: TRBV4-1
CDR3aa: CASSHIGGETQYF
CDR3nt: TGCGCCAGCAGCCACATTGGGGGAGAGACCCAGTACTTC

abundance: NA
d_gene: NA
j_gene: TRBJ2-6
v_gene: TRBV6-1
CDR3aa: CASSTRGSGANVLTF
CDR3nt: TGTGCCAGCAGTACCAGGGGTTCTGGGGCCAACGTCCTGACTTTC

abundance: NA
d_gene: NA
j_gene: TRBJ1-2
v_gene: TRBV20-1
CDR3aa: CSARGSLGRDTF
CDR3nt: TGCAGTGCTAGGGGATCGTTAGGGAGGGACACCTTC

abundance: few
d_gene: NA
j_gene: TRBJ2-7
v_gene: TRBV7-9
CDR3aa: CASSAPRDEQYF
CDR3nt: TGTGCCAGCAGCGCGCCCAGGGACGAGCAGTACTTC

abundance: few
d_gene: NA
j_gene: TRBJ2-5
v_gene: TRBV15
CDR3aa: CATSSQRGIRETQYF
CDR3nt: TGTGCCACCAGCAGTCAAAGAGGTATACGAGAGACCCAGTACTTC

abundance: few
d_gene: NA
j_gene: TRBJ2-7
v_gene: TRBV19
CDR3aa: CASSPPGHGYEQYF
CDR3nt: TGTGCCAGTAGCCCACCGGGACACGGCTACGAGCAGTACTTC

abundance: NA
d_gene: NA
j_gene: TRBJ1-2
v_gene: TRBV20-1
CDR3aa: CSARVLGQNSF
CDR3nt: TGCAGTGCTAGAGTCCTGGGACAAAATTCATTC

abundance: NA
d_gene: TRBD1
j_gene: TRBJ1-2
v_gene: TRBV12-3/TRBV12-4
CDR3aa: CASRTTGYDYGYTF
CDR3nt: TGTGCCAGCAGAACGACAGGGTATGACTATGGCTACACCTTC

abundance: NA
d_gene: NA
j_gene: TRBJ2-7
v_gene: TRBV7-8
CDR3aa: CASSLVGAGSSYEQYF
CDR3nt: TGTGCCAGCAGCTTAGTAGGGGCGGGGAGCTCCTACGAGCAGTACTTC

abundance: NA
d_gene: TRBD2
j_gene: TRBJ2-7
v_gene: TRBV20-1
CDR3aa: CSAGSSGDTQTFYEQYF
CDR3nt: TGCAGTGCTGGAAGTAGCGGGGATACCCAGACCTTCTACGAGCAGTACTTC

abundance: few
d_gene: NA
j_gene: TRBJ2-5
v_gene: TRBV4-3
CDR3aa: CASSQVSGPRYF
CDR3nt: TGCGCCAGCAGCCAAGTCTCGGGTCCCAGATACTTC

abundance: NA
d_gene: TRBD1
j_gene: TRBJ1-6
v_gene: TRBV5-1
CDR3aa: CASSVRDRGYNSPLHF
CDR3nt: TGCGCCAGCAGCGTCCGGGACAGGGGTTATAATTCACCCCTCCACTTT

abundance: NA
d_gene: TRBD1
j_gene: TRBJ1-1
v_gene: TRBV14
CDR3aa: CASSQNPGQGNAFF
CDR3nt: TGTGCCAGCAGCCAAAATCCGGGACAGGGAAATGCTTTCTTT

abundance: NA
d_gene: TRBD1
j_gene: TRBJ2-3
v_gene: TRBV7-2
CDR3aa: CASSQRTGGLTDTQYF
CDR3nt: TGTGCCAGCAGCCAGAGGACAGGGGGCCTCACAGATACGCAGTATTTT

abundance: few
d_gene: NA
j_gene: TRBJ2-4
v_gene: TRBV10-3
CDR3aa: CAIGDTPRDQYF
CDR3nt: TGTGCCATCGGGGACACACCAAGGGATCAGTACTTC

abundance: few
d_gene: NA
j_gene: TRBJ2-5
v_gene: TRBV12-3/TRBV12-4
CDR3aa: CASTPRSQETQYF
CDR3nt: TGTGCCAGCACCCCAAGATCGCAAGAGACCCAGTACTTC

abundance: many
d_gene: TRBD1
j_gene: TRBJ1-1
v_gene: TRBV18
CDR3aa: CASSANTGGAYTEAFF
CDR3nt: TGTGCCAGCTCGGCAAATACAGGGGGCGCCTACACTGAAGCTTTCTTT

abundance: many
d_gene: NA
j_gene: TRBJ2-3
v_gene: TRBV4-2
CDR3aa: CASRGTEGSATDTQYF
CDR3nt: TGTGCCAGCAGGGGGACGGAGGGATCCGCGACAGATACGCAGTATTTT

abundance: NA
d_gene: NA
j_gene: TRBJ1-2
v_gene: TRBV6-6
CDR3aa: CASSYRDSGREAFGGYTF
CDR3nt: TGTGCCAGCAGTTATCGGGACTCCGGGCGGGAGGCCTTCGGTGGCTACACCTTC

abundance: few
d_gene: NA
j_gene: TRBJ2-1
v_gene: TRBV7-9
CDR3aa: CASSQKVGNEQFF
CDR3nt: TGTGCCAGCAGCCAAAAGGTGGGAAATGAGCAGTTCTTC

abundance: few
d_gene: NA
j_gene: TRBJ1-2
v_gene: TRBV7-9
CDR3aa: CASSFLQVMKNGYTF
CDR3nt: TGTGCCAGCAGCTTCCTACAGGTTATGAAGAATGGCTACACCTTC